This TCR beta chain appears in the sequencing data of a study of T-cell memory formation after mild COVID-19. Across the whole study: Among the donors, TCR clusters were largely specific to each donor.

This clonotype was seen a few times. Its antigen is not identified. General study findings and limits: Pre-infection memory held some responding clones, suggesting pre-existing cross-reactive T cells responded. The study found balanced CD4/CD8 in clones contracting day 15 to 85 and a CD4+ lean in later expanders.

With V trimmed by 6 bases and J by 5 bases, 7 bases remained unmatched. The germline V gene encodes CDR1 MNHNS and CDR2 SASEGT. The CDR3 has 16 residues. It was 5'RACE with constant-segment primers that produced the TCR alpha and TCR beta cDNA libraries, which carried sample barcodes and UMIs. From the 5' RACE reads, TCRdb called clonotypes with MiXCR, one entry per CDR3 protein. The sample holds roughly 190,000 distinct CDR3 sequences; about 10% are singletons and the top ten take 2.5% to 3.5%. The clonotype originates from a man aged 18 to 30 who had mild COVID-19 (a few samples of this study predate the infection). Cell type and time point are not known. V and J are TRBV6-1 and TRBJ2-5; 15 bases fit TRBD2. Sequencing was done on a sample of PBMCs or a T cell subset sorted from them (not recorded which). The CDR3 nucleotides read TGTGCCAGCAGGAGGACTAGCGGGGGGGTTGTGGAGACCCAGTACTTC. Its protein is CASRRTSGGVVETQYF.